This TCR beta chain derives from a study of Graves' ophthalmopathy and Graves' hyperthyroidism. Background on the study: Peripheral blood was gathered at the point of initial diagnosis, before any treatment started.

TCR beta CDR3 regions were amplified from RNA transcripts. A first-round RT-PCR used HTBI primers, followed by a second-round multiplex PCR. MiXCR was run by TCRdb on the multiplex PCR reads, yielding one entry per CDR3 protein. The data show around 670,000 distinct CDR3 sequences, 40% seen once. This clonotype was counted between two and nine times. Ophthalmopathy donors' eye disease showed moderate-to-severe activity, CAS of at least 3, NOSPECS of at least 4 and duration under 3 months. Ineligible for inclusion were patients with other autoimmune diseases, uncontrolled infections, pregnancy or lactation. Germline CDR1 and CDR2: SEHNR and FQNEAQ (reference sequence). V was clipped by 6 bases and J by 3 bases; unmatched bases: 7. This CDR3 has 15 amino acids.

The sequenced sample was peripheral blood. This TCR was recovered from an adult man with Graves' ophthalmopathy. The chain is built from TRBV7-9 and TRBJ1-4; 7 bases line up with TRBD1. CDR3 loop: CASRQNRGSNEKLFF. DNA of the CDR3: TGTGCCAGCAGGCAAAACAGGGGATCTAATGAAAAACTGTTTTTT.